A selection of T cell receptor beta chains follows, all from one sample in a study of beta chain features in type 1 diabetes. The table came from immunoSEQ multiplex PCR; TCRdb's copy has only in-frame clones and leaves some out. Here the sample spans some 350,000 clones, about 14% being singletons. Sequenced: naive CD4+ T cells from blood. The source of these receptors is a woman aged 18-29 years with type 1 diabetes. CDR3s include the opening cysteine and the closing phenylalanine or tryptophan. Fields, in order: V gene, clone size, D gene, J gene, CDR3 protein, CDR3 DNA. A D gene is named only where the DNA matches it firmly. For some rows the clone size is stated as once, few or many, or as a class when expanded; others skip it.

>TRBV23-1|few|TRBD1|TRBJ1-4
CASSPSGTGVGNEKLFF
TGCGCCAGCAGTCCCTCCGGGACAGGGGTTGGGAATGAAAAACTGTTTTTT
>TRBV7-2|-|TRBD2|TRBJ2-1
CASSRPGLAGVYNEQFF
TGTGCCAGCAGTCGCCCAGGGCTAGCGGGAGTGTACAATGAGCAGTTCTTC
>TRBV18|-|TRBD1|TRBJ2-7
CASSPGQGSYEQYF
TGTGCCAGCTCACCGGGACAGGGATCCTACGAGCAGTACTTC
>TRBV30|few|-|TRBJ1-5
CAWSTGTPSNQPQHF
TGTGCCTGGAGTACTGGGACTCCTAGCAATCAGCCCCAGCATTTT
>TRBV10-1|-|TRBD2|TRBJ2-3
CASSESSGSADTQYF
TGCGCCAGCAGTGAGTCTAGCGGGAGTGCAGATACGCAGTATTTT
>TRBV7-3|-|TRBD1|TRBJ2-5
CASSLTGTGGETQYF
TGTGCCAGCAGCTTAACGGGGACAGGAGGGGAGACCCAGTACTTC
>TRBV5-1|few|TRBD2|TRBJ2-3
CASSFNAGVYGSTDTQYF
TGCGCCAGCAGCTTTAACGCGGGAGTATACGGGTCTACAGATACGCAGTATTTT
>TRBV28|few|TRBD1|TRBJ2-5
CASQTGSVETQYF
TGTGCCAGCCAGACAGGGTCTGTAGAGACCCAGTACTTC
>TRBV6-6|few|-|TRBJ2-7
CASSYPGGRSYEQYF
TGTGCCAGCAGTTACCCCGGGGGTAGGTCCTACGAGCAGTACTTC
>TRBV11-2|-|-|TRBJ1-1
CASSPTIQTEAFF
TGTGCCAGCAGCCCCACGATTCAGACTGAAGCTTTCTTT
>TRBV5-1|-|-|TRBJ2-5
CASSYGQQETQYF
TGCGCCAGCAGCTACGGACAGCAAGAGACCCAGTACTTC
>TRBV27|few|TRBD2|TRBJ2-1
CASRIRLAAYNEQFF
TGTGCCAGCAGAATCAGACTAGCGGCGTACAATGAGCAGTTCTTC
>TRBV28|few|-|TRBJ2-5
CASSSPGTRQETQYF
TGTGCCAGCAGTTCTCCCGGGACTCGACAAGAGACCCAGTACTTC